Sequencing of this TCR beta chain was carried out in a study of shared clonotypes between healthy human individuals. General observations from the study: Relative to memory subsets, naive subsets generally showed larger estimated richness. The rarefaction results pointed to incomplete sorted-subset sequencing despite large depth. Few donors limited the genetic and exposure-history diversity represented.

With regard to this clone: What it binds is unknown.

Only in-frame clones appear in the TCRdb table, and some are missing; sequencing was by immunoSEQ multiplex PCR. The sample includes around 600,000 clones, about 96% of them seen just once. The V gene's germline CDR1 is MDHEN and CDR2 SYDVKM. The J segment lost 1 base and the V segment lost 4 bases, leaving 4 bases of the junction unmatched. The CDR3 consists of 17 residues. Negatively enriched CD4+ T cells were divided by CD45RA into naive and memory. This chain uses TRBV28 with TRBJ2-1, with 13 bases that match TRBD2. The TCR was taken from a woman in her 30s in good health. Material: naive CD4+ T cells sorted from blood. As to subset: CD45RA+ positively selected. This chain's CDR3 is CASSSTSGRWSYNEQFF. The CDR3 region has the DNA TGTGCCAGCAGTTCGACTAGCGGGAGGTGGTCCTACAATGAGCAGTTCTTC.